What follows is one TCR beta chain and its context. This clone was counted a single time. The target of this receptor is not known. Within one base of it there is no much larger clone, and no base qualities were kept. The immunoSEQ Assay, a bias-controlled multiplex PCR, was used to amplify TCRbeta CDR3 regions from genomic DNA. As for the original processing: The number of nucleated cells in each sample was estimated by amplification of reference gene primers within the assay. Sequence reads were collapsed and filtered to measure the absolute abundance of every unique TCRbeta CDR3 rearrangement. For each sample, productive Simpson clonality was calculated as the square root of Simpson's diversity index across productive rearrangements. Imported from immuneACCESS, the table was reduced by TCRdb to in-frame sequences with V and J called. These copies leave out some clones; in studies compared against another copy, an unresolved V gene accounts for under half, and the cause of the remainder is not known. That table furnishes V, J and clone size, whereas the DNA furnished D and trimming. The sample table lists roughly 46,000 clones, about 89% of them with a count of one. The ten top clones hold about 15% of the sample.

This sample was taken from a study of blood T cell repertoires in COVID-19 (dated by TCRdb to the early 2020s). For the wider study: Collaborator samples came from the United States, Italy and Spain and covered acute and convalescent phases of COVID-19. The repertoires were made available in a free public database intended to serve as a resource for research on the immune response to SARS-CoV-2. Where HLA class I and class II types were available, the types were taken from metadata supplied by the sample provider, not from assay-based typing. The samples were drawn from two sources: the first 160 participants of the ongoing ImmuneRACE study, and 950 to 1,500 subjects contributed by 6 global collaborators. Deeply sampled blood TCRbeta repertoires from subjects exposed to, actively infected with, or recovered from COVID-19 were included in the dataset. Sample metadata almost always included a de-identified subject ID, COVID-19 status, age in years and sex. The material from the prospective study consisted of cDNA or gDNA derived from T cells, B-cell-depleted T cells, or PBMCs.

At the junction V is shortened by 2 bases and J by 2 bases, with 6 bases in between. The CDR3 runs 13 amino acids, cysteine and phenylalanine included. Just CDR3 DNA is preserved here, 39 bases in frame from base 1. Each collaborating institution followed its own protocols to collect whole blood in K2EDTA tubes. For TCRbeta analysis, collaborators shipped samples as frozen whole blood, isolated PBMCs, or DNA extracted from either of those sample types. Here is what the overall study found, with its caveats: The amount of clinical and demographic metadata varied by source and participant and was provided uncurated.

This receptor was obtained from a human donor in a cohort sampled during active COVID-19. The chain joins TRBV23-1 to TRBJ1-2; confidence is insufficient to name the D gene. TRBV23-1 belongs to the ORF category, with a function that is uncertain. The sample was peripheral blood. The nucleotides read TGCGCCAGCAGTCAACCAGGAAACTATGGCTACACCTTC. The translation is CASSQPGNYGYTF.